This TCR beta chain was identified in a study of monozygotic twins with inflammatory bowel disease. Germline loops: CDR1 SGHAT, CDR2 FQNNGV. The CDR3 covers 17 residues. TCRdb re-called the 5' RACE reads, yielding one record per CDR3 amino acid sequence without DNA. The repertoire table contains around 450,000 distinct CDR3 sequences. Sequencing was carried out using blood. This chain joins TRBV11-2 and TRBJ2-3; the TCRdb D gene call, TRBD1, has no DNA to confirm it. The clonotype was recovered from a human donor with ulcerative colitis or Crohn's disease, or a healthy co-twin of an affected twin (not recorded which). Here the CDR3 reads CASSRSGTGVSTDTQYF. The whole variable domain, remainder taken from reference TRBV11-2 and TRBJ2-3, is EAGVAQSPRYKIIEKRQSVAFWCNPISGHATLYWYQQILGQGPKLLIQFQNNGVVDDSQLPKDRFSAERLKGVDSTLKIQPAKLEDSAVYLCASSRSGTGVSTDTQYFGPGTRLTVL.